One and the same sample provided the 23 T cell receptor beta chains below, sequenced in a study of OX40 agonist ivuxolimab in advanced cancers. TCRdb's table, derived via immunoSEQ multiplex PCR, lists solely in-frame clones and lacks some. This repertoire shows about 76,000 clones, over 75% found once; its top ten account for about 7.3%. The material was CD4+ or CD8+ T cells sorted from blood, obtained in a trial of the OX40 agonist ivuxolimab. Every receptor here comes from an adult with an advanced solid tumor such as melanoma, head and neck, liver or kidney cancer.

The chain uses TRBV13 and TRBJ2-2; D gene ambiguous. CDR1 is PRHDT, CDR2 FYEKMQ, per germline (reference sequence). V lost 5 bases and J lost 7, with 11 bases in between. The length of the CDR3 is 13 residues. CDR3 loop: CASSQSGVGELFF. CDR3 coding DNA: TGTGCCAGCAGCCAGAGTGGGGTCGGGGAGCTGTTTTTT.

The genes are TRBV4-3 and TRBJ2-3, with 10 bases identical to TRBD2. Germline V gives CDR1 LGHNA, CDR2 YSLEER. The CDR3 loop spans 17 amino acids. With 0 bases clipped from V and 5 bases from J, the junction kept 8 bases outside the gene matches. In DNA, the CDR3 is TGCGCCAGCAGCCAAGATCCGCTAGCGGGAGAGGAAGATACGCAGTATTTT. Amino acids: CASSQDPLAGEEDTQYF.

A single count supports this clone. The chain links TRBV10-3 to TRBJ1-5; TRBD1 is a possible D gene (6 bases). Germline assignment: CDR1 ENHRY and CDR2 SYGVKD. Trimming stripped 6 bases from V and 3 bases from J, with 9 bases between. This CDR3 contains 13 residues. Here the CDR3 reads CAIRGQINQPQHF. Here the CDR3 DNA reads TGTGCCATCAGAGGACAGATCAATCAGCCCCAGCATTTT.

This sequence joins TRBV15 and TRBJ1-4; D gene uncertain. Germline lookup yields CDR1 LNHNV and CDR2 YYDKDF (reference sequence). The V end was cut by 0 bases, the J end by 8 bases, with 13 bases between. CDR3 length equals 15 residues. In DNA form, the CDR3 reads TGTGCCACCAGCAGAGATTTAGGATGGGAAGAAAAACTGTTTTTT. It translates to CATSRDLGWEEKLFF. The full variable domain, rest sourced from reference TRBV15 and TRBJ1-4, is DAMVIQNPRYQVTQFGKPVTLSCSQTLNHNVMYWYQQKSSQAPKLLFHYYDKDFNNEADTPDNFQSRRPNTSFCFLDIRSPGLGDTAMYLCATSRDLGWEEKLFFGSGTQLSVL.

The chain uses TRBV5-8 and TRBJ1-1; D is ambiguous. From germline, CDR1 is SGHTS and CDR2 YDEGEE. V lost 0 bases, J lost 1 base, and 7 bases lay in between. The CDR3 has 14 residues. The CDR3 DNA follows: TGTGCCAGCAGCTTGGGGCGAGGGAACACTGAAGCTTTCTTT. Protein: CASSLGRGNTEAFF.

In DNA form, the CDR3 reads TGTGCCAGTAGTAAGACAGGTGGCACCGGGGAGCTGTTTTTT. This translates into CASSKTGGTGELFF. This chain links TRBV19 with TRBJ2-2; D may be TRBD1 (6 bases). This CDR3 region has 14 residues. V dropped 4 bases and J dropped 4 bases, with 10 bases sitting between them. Germline V gene sequence: CDR1 LNHDA, CDR2 SQIVND (reference sequence).

V usage is TRBV7-3 and J usage is TRBJ2-5, with 10 bases matching TRBD2. Trimming at V came to 5 bases and at J to 5 bases, leaving 8 bases not matched to a gene. CDR3 length: 15 amino acids. CDR1 and CDR2 (germline): SGHTA, FQGTGA. The CDR3 sequence: CASSRTSGLGETQYF. CDR3 nucleotides: TGTGCCAGCAGCCGGACTAGCGGCCTGGGGGAGACCCAGTACTTC. Full variable domain (remainder filled in from reference TRBV7-3 and TRBJ2-5): GAGVSQTPSNKVTEKGKYVELRCDPISGHTALYWYRQSLGQGPEFLIYFQGTGAADDSGLPNDRFFAVRPEGSVSTLKIQRTERGDSAVYLCASSRTSGLGETQYFGPGTRLLVL.

The rearrangement joins TRBV5-6 to TRBJ1-2; no firm D call. The germline V and J ends were trimmed by 2 bases and 3 bases, with 8 bases remaining between them. Germline CDR1 reads SGHDT; CDR2 reads YYEEEE. This CDR3 has 13 amino acids. The CDR3 nucleotides read TGTGCCAGCAGCTTCTACGGGGACTATGGCTACACCTTC. Translated: CASSFYGDYGYTF.

This clone was seen a few times. V and J are TRBV4-2 and TRBJ2-3; D call uncertain. Germline V gives CDR1 LGHNA, CDR2 YNFKEQ. The V gene lost 1 base and the J gene lost 4 bases, with 12 bases spanning the gap. This CDR3 spans 15 amino acids. The chain's CDR3 is CASSQVSADSDTQYF. For the CDR3, the DNA is TGTGCCAGCAGCCAAGTTTCCGCAGACTCAGATACGCAGTATTTT.

The chain is built from TRBV6-5 and TRBJ1-2, with TRBD1 identical over 9 bases. The length of the CDR3 is 16 residues. J was trimmed by 2 bases and V by 2 bases; bases with no gene match: 6. Germline V CDR1 and CDR2: MNHEY, SVGAGI. CDR3 in amino acids: CASSYGTGLGNYGYTF. CDR3 in DNA: TGTGCCAGCAGTTACGGGACAGGGCTCGGCAACTATGGCTACACCTTC.

This chain connects TRBV27 to TRBJ1-4; 8 bases fit TRBD1. With V trimmed by 4 bases and J by 4 bases, 11 bases remained unmatched. The CDR3 is 17 residues long. Germline V gives CDR1 MNHEY, CDR2 SMNVEV (reference sequence). CDR3 sequence: CASSSYRRQGLNEKLFF. CDR3 in DNA: TGTGCCAGCAGTTCCTACCGACGACAGGGGCTTAATGAAAAACTGTTTTTT.

This sequence joins TRBV7-2 and TRBJ1-5, with D maybe TRBD1 (6 bases). Trimming removed 7 bases at V and 6 bases at J, with 16 bases between. CDR3 length: 14 amino acids. Germline V gives CDR1 SGHTA, CDR2 FQGNSA. Here the CDR3 DNA reads TGTGCCAGCACCCTCGGGGGGGCGCCTCAGCCCCAGCATTTT. It yields the protein CASTLGGAPQPQHF.

The V gene is TRBV19, the J gene TRBJ1-5; 8 bases match TRBD1. V was clipped by 6 bases and J by 0 bases; unmatched bases: 7. The germline V gene has CDR1 LNHDA and CDR2 SQIVND (reference sequence). The CDR3 length is 16 residues. This CDR3 is CASSLDRGVSNQPQHF. The DNA for the CDR3 is TGTGCCAGTAGCCTCGACAGGGGAGTTAGCAATCAGCCCCAGCATTTT.

This chain joins TRBV9 and TRBJ2-2; TRBD1 aligns across 7 bases. The CDR3 length is 17 residues. Germline V gene data show CDR1 as SGDLS and CDR2 as YYNGEE. V lost 3 bases to trimming and J lost 0 bases; unmatched junction nucleotides: 8. CDR3 bases: TGTGCCAGCAGCGCCGGACAGGCTAACTCGAACACCGGGGAGCTGTTTTTT. Translated: CASSAGQANSNTGELFF.

The chain links TRBV5-1 to TRBJ1-1, with 8 bases aligning to TRBD1. Per the germline V gene, CDR1 is SGHRS and CDR2 is YFSETQ. The CDR3 extends over 16 amino acids. After removal of 2 bases from V and 4 bases from J, the junction contained 10 bases not matched to a gene. CDR3 in amino acids: CASSFADRVRGTEAFF. Written as DNA, the CDR3 is TGCGCCAGCAGCTTCGCGGACAGGGTACGAGGCACTGAAGCTTTCTTT.

The chain joins TRBV6-5 to TRBJ2-7, with 7 bases lining up with TRBD1. Germline V gene lookup returns CDR1 MNHEY and CDR2 SVGAGI. V was pared by 0 bases and J by 8 bases, with 10 bases of the junction left unmatched. The CDR3 is made up of 15 amino acids. The CDR3 nucleotides read TGTGCCAGCAGTTACTCGACAGGGAATAGAGGCCAGCAGTACTTC. Translated, it gives CASSYSTGNRGQQYF.

This clone has just a few counts. The J gene is TRBJ2-3, the V gene TRBV7-2; D unresolved. Germline V gene sequence: CDR1 SGHTA, CDR2 FQGNSA. This CDR3 contains 13 residues. The germline V and J ends were trimmed by 4 bases and 0 bases, with 5 bases remaining between them. The CDR3 sequence: CASSWASTDTQYF. DNA for the CDR3: TGTGCCAGCAGCTGGGCTAGCACAGATACGCAGTATTTT.

The chain has TRBV6-5 and TRBJ2-1; D not resolved. V lost 0 bases and J 4 bases, leaving 10 bases between the germline ends. Per the germline V gene, CDR1 is MNHEY and CDR2 is SVGAGI. CDR3 size: 15 residues. The CDR3: CASSYSGWGYNEQFF. The CDR3 DNA sequence: TGTGCCAGCAGTTACTCGGGGTGGGGATACAATGAGCAGTTCTTC.

The rearrangement links TRBV5-6 to TRBJ2-3; 8 bases fit TRBD2. Trimming removed 1 base from V and 2 bases from J; junction bases left unmatched: 6. The CDR3 covers 16 residues. Per the germline V gene, CDR1 is SGHDT and CDR2 is YYEEEE. The CDR3 nucleotides are TGTGCCAGCAGCTTGCCCACTAGCGGAAACACAGATACGCAGTATTTT. Its translation: CASSLPTSGNTDTQYF.

The rearrangement joins TRBV7-3 to TRBJ1-2; possibly TRBD1 for D (6 bases). V lost 0 bases, J lost 6 bases, and 14 bases lay in between. CDR1 and CDR2 (germline): SGHTA, FQGTGA. This CDR3 spans 15 amino acids. CDR3 in DNA: TGTGCCAGCAGCTTAACGGGCAGGGGAGGGGATGGCTACACCTTC. It specifies CASSLTGRGGDGYTF.

The chain is built from TRBV5-1 and TRBJ1-1; TRBD1 matches at 8 bases. With V trimmed by 2 bases and J by 4 bases, 10 bases remained unmatched. The V gene's germline CDR1 is SGHRS and CDR2 YFSETQ. The CDR3 runs 16 residues. The chain's CDR3 is CASSFEQGAYGTEAFF. For the CDR3, the DNA is TGCGCCAGCAGCTTTGAGCAGGGGGCCTATGGCACTGAAGCTTTCTTT.

The chain links TRBV10-3 to TRBJ2-6; no definite D call. V was trimmed by 1 base and J by 4 bases, leaving 5 bases between them. This CDR3 is built from 14 residues. The germline V gene has CDR1 ENHRY and CDR2 SYGVKD. CDR3 protein: CAISEYEGANVLTF. The CDR3 nucleotides are TGTGCCATCAGTGAGTATGAGGGGGCCAACGTCCTGACTTTC.

The rearrangement uses TRBV5-4 and TRBJ2-6; D remains unclear. Per the germline V gene, CDR1 is SGHNT and CDR2 is YYREEE (reference sequence). V lost 0 bases to trimming and J lost 3 bases, with 7 bases between them. The CDR3 has 15 residues. Written as DNA, the CDR3 is TGTGCCAGCAGCTTGGGAGGTATTGGGGCCAACGTCCTGACTTTC. Residues: CASSLGGIGANVLTF.